This paragraph reports one T cell receptor (beta chain). At one end, the junction sequence differs from germline, possibly due to a read error. Germline-derived CDR1 and CDR2 are SNHLY and FYNNEI. The length of the CDR3 is 8 residues. Researchers took RNA transcripts and amplified TCR beta CDR3 regions from them. The workflow started with a first-round RT-PCR run with HTBI primers and then moved on to a second-round multiplex PCR. From the multiplex PCR reads, TCRdb called clonotypes with MiXCR, one entry per CDR3 protein. Here the sample spans 230,000 or so distinct CDR3 sequences, 40% to 50% being singletons. The sample is drawn from a study of Graves' ophthalmopathy and Graves' hyperthyroidism. Across the study: Peripheral blood was collected at initial diagnosis, before any treatment.

The chain is built from TRBV2 and TRBJ2-5; D remains unclear. The TCR comes from an adult man with Graves' ophthalmopathy. The sample comprised peripheral blood. The CDR3 is CASPPVRF. The CDR3 DNA reads TGTGCCAGCCCCCCCGTACGATTC.